This T cell receptor (beta chain) was sequenced in a study of cytomegalovirus exposure and HLA in healthy donors. The PCR had 60 Vbeta and 13 Jbeta primers. TCRdb's copy holds only in-frame clones and misses some; the assay was immunoSEQ multiplex PCR. Among fewer than 200,000 clones listed, approximately 85% were seen once. The ends lost 2 bases at V and 5 bases at J; junction bases unmatched: 9. The germline gives CDR1 MNHEY, CDR2 SMNVEV (reference sequence). The CDR3 length is 18 residues. This clone appeared once. Specimen: PBMCs. The source of this sequence is a man younger than 40 in good health and CMV-seropositive. The V and J genes are TRBV27 and TRBJ2-2, with TRBD2 identical over 12 bases. In nucleotides, the CDR3 is TGTGCCAGCAGTTTAGGCGTCCTAGCGGGAGGGCCGACCGGGGAGCTGTTTTTT. Its protein product is CASSLGVLAGGPTGELFF.